The 6 T cell receptor beta chains in this list originate from one sample, sequenced in a study of blood T cell repertoires in COVID-19. This table comes from immunoSEQ multiplex PCR, and its TCRdb copy is limited to in-frame clones, with some not included. This table has hundreds of thousands of clones, 89% appearing once. Sequenced: peripheral blood. The receptors here all came from a man in his forties with acute or convalescent COVID-19.

The V call is TRBV7-9, the J call TRBJ2-7, with D possibly matching TRBD2 (6 bases). Looked up from germline, CDR1 is SEHNR and CDR2 is FQNEAQ (reference sequence). V was trimmed by 3 bases and J by 0 bases, leaving 9 bases between them. This CDR3 has 14 residues. Here the CDR3 reads CASSLTGDSYEQYF. As DNA, the CDR3 is TGTGCCAGCAGCTTGACGGGGGACTCCTACGAGCAGTACTTC.

V is TRBV4-2 and J is TRBJ2-2; 9 bases align to TRBD1. The CDR3 runs 16 residues. The germline CDR1 and CDR2 sequences are LGHNA and YNFKEQ. The ends lost 4 bases at V and 3 bases at J; junction bases unmatched: 6. The CDR3 is CASSPRTGDYTGELFF. The DNA for the CDR3 is TGTGCCAGCAGCCCAAGGACAGGGGATTACACCGGGGAGCTGTTTTTT.

Notes on this clone: The same CDR3 arises from other DNA sequences in this sample as well. As DNA, the CDR3 is TGTGCCTGGAGTGGAGGGTATAGCAATCAGCCCCAGCATTTT. This encodes CAWSGGYSNQPQHF. This chain links TRBV30 with TRBJ1-5; D gene unclear. Germline V gives CDR1 GTSNPN, CDR2 SVGIG (reference sequence). This CDR3 spans 14 amino acids. V was cut by 1 base and J by 0 bases, with 7 bases left in between.

CDR3 sequence reads: CAWSLWTGINNEQFF. The CDR3 nucleotides are TGTGCCTGGAGCCTATGGACAGGGATTAACAATGAGCAGTTCTTC. The V and J genes are TRBV30 and TRBJ2-1; 8 bases are shared with TRBD1. The CDR3 covers 15 residues. V shed 3 bases and J 5 bases; nucleotides not matched to a gene: 9. Looked up from germline, CDR1 is GTSNPN and CDR2 is SVGIG (reference sequence).

The V gene is TRBV6-4, the J gene TRBJ2-2; TRBD1 is a possible D gene (6 bases). V was cut by 4 bases and J by 1 base, with 7 bases left in between. The CDR3 length is 14 residues. Looked up from germline, CDR1 is MRHNA and CDR2 is SNTAGT. The CDR3 protein is CASSGQVNTGELFF. CDR3 coding DNA: TGTGCCAGCAGTGGACAGGTGAACACCGGGGAGCTGTTTTTT.

The rearrangement links TRBV6-5 to TRBJ2-7; TRBD1 is a possible D gene (6 bases). V was trimmed by 8 bases and J by 0 bases, leaving 14 bases between them. The germline V gene has CDR1 MNHEY and CDR2 SVGAGI. This CDR3 is built from 14 residues. Here the CDR3 DNA reads TGTGCCAGCTCCTTCGGACAGAGCTCCTACGAGCAGTACTTC. Amino acid sequence: CASSFGQSSYEQYF.